This T cell receptor (beta chain) appears in the sequencing data of a study of OX40 agonist ivuxolimab in advanced cancers. With respect to this clone: The antigen is unknown.

In germline, CDR1 is SGHVS, CDR2 FNYEAQ. Losses at the gene ends were 5 bases for V and 3 bases for J; bases not matched to a gene: 9. The CDR3 runs 16 residues. Study-wide results and limits: Among the nonresponders, some also had low normalized T-cell clonal expansion.

Method: immunoSEQ multiplex PCR; TCRdb's copy keeps in-frame clones and lacks some. The sample lists over 80,000 clones; 92% were seen once. Sequenced here: CD4+ or CD8+ T cells sorted from blood, sampled in a trial of the OX40 agonist ivuxolimab. The clonotype was recovered from an adult with an advanced solid tumor such as melanoma, head and neck, liver or kidney cancer. The chain employs TRBV7-6 and TRBJ2-1, with 8 nucleotides matching TRBD1. CDR3 bases: TGTGCCAGCAGCCCTGGAGGACAGGGTGGCTACAATGAGCAGTTCTTC. It is translated as CASSPGGQGGYNEQFF.